These 20 T cell receptor beta chains were all obtained from the same sample, sequenced in a study of blood T cells in healthy people across ages. Through a sample-barcoded 5' primer and a J-beta primer mix, a second PCR was run for roughly 7 to 11 cycles. TCRdb called the 5' RACE reads again in MiXCR, with one record for every CDR3 protein. The sample gives fewer than 950,000 distinct CDR3 sequences, about 55% of which show up once; 40% to 50% is in the top ten. The source material was blood. The source is an elderly man in good health.

Here the CDR3 DNA reads TGCAGCGTTGATGGGCGGGGGGAGTACAATGAGCAGTTCTTC. Residues: CSVDGRGEYNEQFF. J is TRBJ2-1 and V is TRBV29-1; TRBD2 aligns across 8 bases. V shed 3 bases, J shed 4 bases, and the junction held 5 bases outside the gene matches. CDR3 length: 14 amino acids. The germline CDR1 and CDR2 sequences are SQVTM and ANQGSEA.

DNA for the CDR3: TGTGCCATCAGTGAGACCGGGACAGGAGCTAACTATGGCTACACCTTC. Translated: CAISETGTGANYGYTF. The chain couples TRBV10-3 to TRBJ1-2, with 8 nucleotides matching TRBD1. Unmatched junction bases numbered 5, after V lost 2 bases and J lost 0 bases. This CDR3 is built from 16 residues. Germline V gives CDR1 ENHRY, CDR2 SYGVKD.

This clonotype was detected only once. The chain joins TRBV6-1 to TRBJ2-7; D may correspond to TRBD1 or TRBD2 (5 bases each). Trimming took 6 bases from V and 2 from J, leaving 23 bases between them. CDR1 is MNHNS and CDR2 is SASEGT in the germline V gene. The CDR3 spans 17 residues. The CDR3 loop is CASRPVGRDRRAYEQYF. The CDR3 DNA reads TGTGCCAGCAGACCAGTTGGAAGGGACCGACGGGCCTACGAGCAGTACTTC.

The rearrangement uses TRBV25-1 and TRBJ2-1; tentative D call: TRBD2 (5 bases). The CDR3 is made up of 13 amino acids. Germline V gene lookup returns CDR1 MGHDK and CDR2 SYGVNS. Between the trimmed V and J ends, which lost 4 bases and 8 bases, there was a span of 12 bases. The CDR3 coding sequence is TGTGCCAGCAGTGGCTTAGCGTTGGATGAGCAGTTCTTC. The encoded protein is CASSGLALDEQFF.

This chain joins TRBV29-1 and TRBJ1-2; the D is unclear. Germline-derived CDR1 and CDR2 are SQVTM and ANQGSEA. Trimming took off 0 bases at V and 2 bases at J, with 4 bases between the two ends. The CDR3 length is 12 residues. The CDR3 here is CSVEDRNYGYTF. The CDR3 bases are TGCAGCGTTGAAGACAGGAACTATGGCTACACCTTC.

The chain has TRBV27 and TRBJ2-3; 7 bases are a match to TRBD2. The CDR3 sequence is 14 residues long. The germline gives CDR1 MNHEY, CDR2 SMNVEV (reference sequence). V lost 7 bases, J lost 3 bases, and 7 bases stayed unmatched. The CDR3: CASTRGGRTDTQYF. The CDR3 bases are TGTGCCAGCACAAGAGGCGGGAGAACAGATACGCAGTATTTT.

The chain couples TRBV9 to TRBJ2-5, with D tentatively TRBD1 (7 bases). The ends were cut back, 2 bases at V and 11 bases at J, with 34 bases in the middle. Per germline, CDR1 SGDLS and CDR2 YYNGEE. The CDR3 has 19 residues. CDR3 in amino acids: CASSVGGLTGDPSYNEQYF. CDR3 sequence (DNA): TGTGCCAGCAGCGTGGGGGGTTTAACAGGGGACCCGTCCTACAATGAGCAGTACTTC.

This clonotype has more than one count but fewer than ten. V and J are TRBV11-3 and TRBJ2-2; D is unclear. This CDR3 has 13 residues. Trimming took off 5 bases at V and 7 bases at J, with 11 bases between the two ends. Looked up from germline, CDR1 is SGHNT and CDR2 is YENEEA. The CDR3 loop is CASSPVLGGELFF. CDR3 nucleotide sequence: TGTGCCAGCAGCCCCGTTTTGGGCGGGGAGCTGTTTTTT.

The chain joins TRBV6-2 or TRBV6-3 to TRBJ2-7; TRBD2 matches 7 bases. This CDR3 comprises 16 residues. Germline lookup yields CDR1 MNHEY and CDR2 SVGEGT. V gave up 5 bases and J gave up 1 base; unmatched junction bases: 11. The CDR3 spells CASSTPRTRGSYEQYF. The DNA of the CDR3 is TGTGCCAGCAGTACCCCACGGACTAGAGGATCCTACGAGCAGTACTTC.

The V and J genes are TRBV5-1 and TRBJ2-7, with D possibly being TRBD1 (5 bases). This CDR3 region has 14 residues. Between the trimmed V and J ends, which lost 0 bases and 2 bases, there was a span of 9 bases. Germline V gene data show CDR1 as SGHRS and CDR2 as YFSETQ. The DNA of the CDR3 is TGCGCCAGCAGCTTGGACAGGTCCACCTACGAGCAGTACTTC. Protein sequence: CASSLDRSTYEQYF.

The chain has TRBV7-2 and TRBJ2-7; a weak D match, TRBD1 (8 bases). Germline V CDR1 and CDR2: SGHTA, FQGNSA. The V gene lost 4 bases and the J gene lost 3 bases, with 16 bases spanning the gap. The CDR3 totals 15 residues. This chain's CDR3 is CASSSTGGGIYEQYF. The CDR3 DNA sequence: TGTGCCAGCAGCTCCACAGGGGGGGGAATCTACGAGCAGTACTTC. Based on the CDR3 plus reference TRBV7-2 and TRBJ2-7, the full variable domain is GAGVSQSPSNKVTEKGKDVELRCDPISGHTALYWYRQSLGQGLEFLIYFQGNSAPDKSGLPSDRFSAERTGGSVSTLTIQRTQQEDSAVYLCASSSTGGGIYEQYFGPGTRLTVT.

The chain uses TRBV25-1 and TRBJ2-1; 8 bases align to TRBD1. Germline CDR1 reads MGHDK; CDR2 reads SYGVNS. The CDR3 contains 16 residues. The V and J ends lost 3 bases and 8 bases, in that order; junction bases with no gene match: 12. The CDR3 reads CASSDIARQGRDEQFF. CDR3 bases: TGTGCCAGCAGTGATATCGCGAGACAGGGGCGGGATGAGCAGTTCTTC.

This clonotype was seen more than once but under ten times. This sequence joins TRBV20-1 and TRBJ1-5; D unresolved. The CDR3 consists of 15 residues. The germline V and J ends were trimmed by 6 bases and 0 bases, with 15 bases remaining between them. Germline CDR1 is DFQATT and CDR2 is SNEGSKA (reference sequence). The DNA of the CDR3 is TGCAGTGCCCCGACCGTTCAAAATAGCAATCAGCCCCAGCATTTT. Translating it yields CSAPTVQNSNQPQHF.

J is TRBJ2-4 and V is TRBV5-1; 14 bases match TRBD2. The CDR3 runs 15 residues. J was trimmed by 14 bases and V by 4 bases; bases with no gene match: 11. CDR1 and CDR2 from the germline V gene are SGHRS and YFSETQ. The CDR3 protein is CASSTDPTSGRAEYF. CDR3 bases: TGCGCCAGCAGCACGGACCCGACTAGCGGGAGGGCCGAGTACTTC.

A note on this clonotype: Since a much larger clone is just one base distant, this may be a read error. The chain uses TRBV7-9 and TRBJ2-1; D is uncertain. CDR1 SEHNR and CDR2 FQNEAQ come from the germline V gene (reference sequence). This CDR3 comprises 12 residues. The ends were cut back, 5 bases at V and 3 bases at J, with 5 bases in the middle. CDR3 coding DNA: TGTGCCAGCAGCCACCGCTACAATGAGCAGTTCTTC. Translating gives CASSHRYNEQFF. Complete variable domain (other parts from reference TRBV7-9 and TRBJ2-1): DTGVSQNPRHKITKRGQNVTFRCDPISEHNRLYWYRQTLGQGPEFLTYFQNEAQLEKSRLLSDRFSAERPKGSFSTLEIQRTEQGDSAMYLCASSHRYNEQFFGPGTRLTVL.

The chain is built from TRBV10-3 and TRBJ1-5; D perhaps matches TRBD1 (6 bases). This CDR3 is 14 amino acids long. With 0 bases removed from V and 7 bases from J, the gap between germline ends came to 10 bases. Germline V lookup: CDR1 ENHRY, CDR2 SYGVKD. CDR3 loop: CAISESGGGQPQHF. Written as DNA, the CDR3 is TGTGCCATCAGTGAGTCTGGAGGGGGACAGCCCCAGCATTTT.

The chain couples TRBV29-1 to TRBJ1-5, with a weak D call TRBD1 (6 bases). Germline-derived CDR1 and CDR2 are SQVTM and ANQGSEA. Trimming removed 4 bases at V and 7 bases at J, with 11 bases between. The CDR3 spans 12 residues. CDR3 sequence reads: CSVVTGNQPQHF. Here the CDR3 DNA reads TGCAGCGTTGTCACAGGGAACCAGCCCCAGCATTTT.

This clonotype was observed a few times. The genes are TRBV20-1 and TRBJ2-6; maybe TRBD1 (6 bases). Trimming cost V 0 bases and J 0 bases, with 12 bases left between them. This CDR3 has 17 amino acids. Germline V gives CDR1 DFQATT, CDR2 SNEGSKA (reference sequence). The CDR3 sequence is CSARDRDIGSGANVLTF. The DNA for the CDR3 is TGCAGTGCTAGAGACCGGGACATAGGCTCTGGGGCCAACGTCCTGACTTTC.

This clonotype occurred a few times. Possible read error: a much larger clone is one base away. This chain uses TRBV9 with TRBJ2-7; the D call may be TRBD1 or TRBD2 (7 bases each). Trimming pared 0 bases from V and 7 bases from J, leaving 17 bases between. Germline V gene lookup returns CDR1 SGDLS and CDR2 YYNGEE. The CDR3 has 15 residues. The chain's CDR3 is CASSVARQGGGEQYF. DNA for the CDR3: TGTGCCAGCAGCGTAGCTCGACAGGGAGGGGGGGAGCAGTACTTC. Supplemented by reference TRBV9 and TRBJ2-7, the full variable domain reads DSGVTQTPKHLITATGQRVTLRCSPRSGDLSVYWYQQSLDQGLQFLIQYYNGEERAKGNILERFSAQQFPDLHSELNLSSLELGDSALYFCASSVARQGGGEQYFGPGTRLTVT.

The chain has TRBV9 and TRBJ2-3; 9 bases are a match to TRBD1. CDR1 is SGDLS, CDR2 YYNGEE, per germline. The CDR3 covers 15 residues. Germline trimming cut 3 bases from V and 8 bases from J; bases unmatched to any gene: 10. CDR3: CASSAPGQGSGTQYF. CDR3 bases: TGTGCCAGCAGCGCCCCGGGACAGGGATCGGGTACGCAGTATTTT.